Below, 5 T cell receptor beta chains from the same sample are listed, as sequenced in a study of T cell responses to AZD1222 COVID-19 vaccine. Data came from immunoSEQ multiplex PCR; TCRdb stores just in-frame clones and leaves some out. The table includes approximately 94,000 clones, roughly 86% detected once. Sample: peripheral blood, taken on day 0 of MenACWY control vaccination. The receptors derive from an adult in good health.

The chain combines TRBV7-7 with TRBJ2-2; tentative D call: TRBD1 (6 bases). The CDR3 loop spans 15 amino acids. Deletions cut 7 bases from V and 3 bases from J, with 15 bases between. CDR1 SSHAT and CDR2 FNYEAQ come from the germline V gene (reference sequence). Here the CDR3 reads CASTTGTADTGELFF. The CDR3 bases are TGTGCCAGCACCACAGGGACCGCGGACACCGGGGAGCTGTTTTTT.

The genes are TRBV7-3 and TRBJ2-2; D call uncertain. Germline V lookup: CDR1 SGHTA, CDR2 FQGTGA. Trimming left V 1 base short and J 0 bases short, with 9 bases between. There are 16 residues in the CDR3. CDR3 DNA sequence: TGTGCCAGCAGCTTAAATGCAGGACCGAACACCGGGGAGCTGTTTTTT. Translation gives CASSLNAGPNTGELFF.

The rearrangement links TRBV19 to TRBJ1-1, with D uncertain. There are 15 residues in the CDR3. The V end lost 1 base, the J end lost 4 bases, and 13 bases lay between the germline ends. The germline gives CDR1 LNHDA, CDR2 SQIVND (reference sequence). The CDR3 reads CASSIAGGFGTEAFF. CDR3 coding DNA: TGTGCCAGTAGTATAGCGGGAGGGTTTGGCACTGAAGCTTTCTTT.

This chain joins TRBV9 and TRBJ2-3; a weak D match, TRBD2 (6 bases). CDR3 length equals 16 residues. The V end was cut by 0 bases, the J end by 0 bases, with 11 bases between. Germline-derived CDR1 and CDR2 are SGDLS and YYNGEE. CDR3 region: CASSVGAGLSTDTQYF. The CDR3 nucleotides are TGTGCCAGCAGCGTAGGGGCGGGGCTAAGCACAGATACGCAGTATTTT.

The chain recombines TRBV4-2 with TRBJ1-2, with 12 bases identical to TRBD1. V lost 4 bases to trimming and J lost 8 bases; unmatched junction nucleotides: 11. Germline V gene sequence: CDR1 LGHNA, CDR2 YNFKEQ. This CDR3 comprises 16 residues. The DNA of the CDR3 is TGTGCCAGCAGCCCGGGACAGGGGGCCCGTTCGGGCGGCTACACCTTC. Protein sequence: CASSPGQGARSGGYTF.